This T cell receptor (beta chain) was recorded in a study of response to subunit inactivated influenza vaccine. Looked up from germline, CDR1 is ENHRY and CDR2 is SYGVKD. Losses at the gene ends were 9 bases for V and 13 bases for J; bases not matched to a gene: 18. The CDR3 runs to 16 residues. A word on this clonotype: Its antigen is unknown.

Study-wide results and caveats: Researchers suggested that each seasonal influenza vaccination recruits few new T cells.

TCRdb reprocessed the RT-PCR reads via MiXCR and lists one record per CDR3 protein. Found here are about 530,000 distinct CDR3 sequences, approximately 12% of them singletons; the top ten hold 10% to 13%. This chain links TRBV10-3 with TRBJ2-1; TRBD2 matches 13 bases. The sequencing used PBMCs from blood, collected on the day of vaccination. This TCR was recovered from a man over 45 who received an inactivated influenza vaccine. CDR3 sequence (DNA): TGTGCCATGAATAGTGCCGGGACTAGCGGGACCTCATCACAGTTCTTC. It codes for CAMNSAGTSGTSSQFF.